One and the same sample provided the 28 T cell receptor beta chains below, sequenced in a study of blood T cell repertoires in COVID-19. Libraries were prepared by immunoSEQ multiplex PCR; TCRdb keeps only in-frame clonotypes and omits some of them. Among roughly 78,000 clones listed, less than 85% were seen once. Sequencing was done on a sample of peripheral blood. The receptors derive from a woman aged 80 or over with acute or convalescent COVID-19.

This chain links TRBV24-1 with TRBJ2-1; 10 bases align to TRBD1. The CDR3 extends over 14 amino acids. Germline CDR1 reads KGHDR; CDR2 reads SFDVKD. V dropped 5 bases and J dropped 8; count of bases not matched to a gene: 5. Here the CDR3 reads CATSGRQGADEQFF. The CDR3 DNA follows: TGTGCCACCAGTGGCCGACAGGGGGCAGATGAGCAGTTCTTC.

The chain recombines TRBV18 with TRBJ2-3, with D hard to call. The germline CDR1 and CDR2 sequences are KGHSH and LQKENI. CDR3 length: 13 amino acids. Trimming pared 0 bases from V and 4 bases from J, leaving 5 bases between. CDR3 loop: CASSPPTPDTQYF. Written as DNA, the CDR3 is TGTGCCAGCTCACCACCTACTCCAGATACGCAGTATTTT.

The chain uses TRBV29-1 and TRBJ2-1; 8 bases agree with TRBD1. Looked up from germline, CDR1 is SQVTM and CDR2 is ANQGSEA. The CDR3 spans 12 residues. The V gene end was trimmed by 7 bases and the J gene end by 5 bases; junction bases not matched to a gene: 4. For the CDR3, the DNA is TGCAGCGGACAGGGGTGGGACAATGAGCAGTTCTTC. This encodes CSGQGWDNEQFF.

The chain uses TRBV5-5 and TRBJ2-3, with 7 positions matching TRBD1. Losses at the gene ends were 3 bases for V and 2 bases for J; bases not matched to a gene: 3. CDR3 length: 14 residues. CDR1 and CDR2 from the germline V gene are SGHKS and YYEKEE (reference sequence). The CDR3 DNA reads as TGTGCCAGCAGCTCGGGACAGATCACAGATACGCAGTATTTT. Its protein product is CASSSGQITDTQYF.

The chain recombines TRBV7-9 with TRBJ2-1, with D unclear. The V end was cut by 7 bases, the J end by 0 bases, with 10 bases between. The CDR3 has 14 amino acids. Germline values: CDR1 SEHNR, CDR2 FQNEAQ (reference sequence). Here the CDR3 reads CASTVSFSYNEQFF. In nucleotides, the CDR3 is TGTGCCAGCACCGTCTCTTTCTCCTACAATGAGCAGTTCTTC.

The CDR3 DNA reads TGCGCCAGCAGCTTGCAGAACACTGAAGCTTTCTTT. Protein sequence: CASSLQNTEAFF. The gene calls are TRBV5-1 and TRBJ1-1; D not resolved. Germline V gene data show CDR1 as SGHRS and CDR2 as YFSETQ. V was trimmed by 1 base and J by 1 base, leaving 2 bases between them. This CDR3 is built from 12 residues.

The chain recombines TRBV10-1 with TRBJ2-3; 8 nucleotides agree with TRBD2. Germline lookup yields CDR1 WNHNN and CDR2 SYGVQD (reference sequence). V dropped 3 bases and J dropped 6; count of bases not matched to a gene: 14. The CDR3 totals 17 residues. The CDR3 DNA sequence: TGCGCCAGCAGTGACTATCTGGGACTAGGTAACCCCGATACGCAGTATTTT. Encoded protein: CASSDYLGLGNPDTQYF.

This clone was detected only a few times. V gene TRBV19 combines with J gene TRBJ2-1; 12 positions agree with TRBD2. With V trimmed by 6 bases and J by 10 bases, 10 bases remained unmatched. Germline loops: CDR1 LNHDA, CDR2 SQIVND (reference sequence). This CDR3 region has 15 residues. The CDR3 DNA sequence: TGTGCCAGTAGGTTGACTAGCGGGGGCCGGACGGAGCAGTTCTTC. Protein sequence: CASRLTSGGRTEQFF.

The chain is built from TRBV24-1 and TRBJ1-2; D unresolved. The germline V gene has CDR1 KGHDR and CDR2 SFDVKD. The CDR3 contains 16 residues. V gave up 4 bases and J gave up 4 bases, with 18 bases separating them. CDR3 amino acids: CATSDPSAGHGYGYTF. The CDR3 region has the DNA TGTGCCACCAGTGACCCTTCGGCAGGCCACGGCTATGGCTACACCTTC.

The V and J genes are TRBV19 and TRBJ1-5; 8 positions agree with TRBD1. V lost 5 bases, J lost 0 bases, and 3 bases stayed unmatched. The CDR3 has 15 residues. Looked up from germline, CDR1 is LNHDA and CDR2 is SQIVND (reference sequence). CDR3 residues: CASSPTGVSNQPQHF. The CDR3 DNA reads TGTGCCAGTAGTCCGACAGGGGTTAGCAATCAGCCCCAGCATTTT. Variable domain in full (rest from reference TRBV19 and TRBJ1-5): DGGITQSPKYLFRKEGQNVTLSCEQNLNHDAMYWYRQDPGQGLRLIYYSQIVNDFQKGDIAEGYSVSREKKESFPLTVTSAQKNPTAFYLCASSPTGVSNQPQHFGDGTRLSIL.

V usage is TRBV19 and J usage is TRBJ1-5, with D tentatively TRBD1 (5 bases). The CDR3 sequence is 15 residues long. V was clipped by 3 bases and J by 0 bases, with 9 bases between them. Germline V gives CDR1 LNHDA, CDR2 SQIVND (reference sequence). The CDR3 DNA reads TGTGCCAGTAGTATGAGCAGGGCTAGCAATCAGCCCCAGCATTTT. Translated, it gives CASSMSRASNQPQHF.

The rearrangement uses TRBV3-1 (or the pseudogene TRBV3-2) and TRBJ2-3, with unresolved D. The germline gives CDR1 LGHDT, CDR2 YNNKEL (reference sequence). CDR3 length equals 14 residues. The V gene lost 1 base and the J gene lost 2 bases, with 7 bases spanning the gap. The CDR3 nucleotides read TGTGCCAGCAGCCAAGGGCAGGCCACAGATACGCAGTATTTT. This gives the protein CASSQGQATDTQYF.

The genes are TRBV6-6 and TRBJ2-1; TRBD1 matches 7 bases. Germline lookup yields CDR1 MNHNY and CDR2 SVGAGI (reference sequence). V lost 0 bases to trimming and J lost 2 bases; unmatched junction nucleotides: 4. There are 16 residues in the CDR3. CDR3 in amino acids: CASSYSQQGTYNEQFF. The CDR3 DNA reads TGTGCCAGCAGTTACTCCCAACAGGGGACCTACAATGAGCAGTTCTTC.

The chain is built from TRBV7-3 and TRBJ2-5; 7 positions agree with TRBD1. Trimming at V came to 3 bases and at J to 1 base, leaving 2 bases not matched to a gene. CDR1 and CDR2 (germline): SGHTA, FQGTGA. The CDR3 has 14 residues. The chain's CDR3 is CASSFTGAQETQYF. In DNA form, the CDR3 reads TGTGCCAGCAGCTTCACAGGGGCCCAAGAGACCCAGTACTTC.

The V and J genes are TRBV24-1 and TRBJ2-2; 7 bases match TRBD2. CDR3 length: 17 residues. Germline V gene lookup returns CDR1 KGHDR and CDR2 SFDVKD. V shed 3 bases, J shed 1 base, and the junction held 7 bases outside the gene matches. The CDR3 sequence is CATSDPMRERNTGELFF. As DNA, the CDR3 is TGTGCCACCAGTGATCCCATGCGGGAGAGGAACACCGGGGAGCTGTTTTTT.

In this sample, this clone turned up a few times. The chain joins TRBV11-3 to TRBJ2-7, with 8 bases lining up with TRBD1. Germline V gives CDR1 SGHNT, CDR2 YENEEA. Trimming at V came to 2 bases and at J to 6 bases, leaving 6 bases not matched to a gene. CDR3 size: 14 residues. The CDR3 reads CASSLNRGTGEQYF. DNA for the CDR3: TGTGCCAGCAGCTTAAACAGGGGGACTGGCGAGCAGTACTTC.

This chain joins TRBV19 and TRBJ1-1, with 9 nucleotides matching TRBD1. Germline V gene lookup returns CDR1 LNHDA and CDR2 SQIVND (reference sequence). Germline trimming cut 5 bases from V and 9 bases from J; bases unmatched to any gene: 7. The length of the CDR3 is 13 residues. CDR3 protein: CASSVPGQGKAFF. CDR3 nucleotides: TGTGCCAGTAGTGTGCCGGGACAGGGAAAAGCTTTCTTT.

J is TRBJ2-7 and V is TRBV6-1; tentatively, D is TRBD1 (6 bases). V shed 1 base and J shed 1 base, with 14 bases lying between them. The CDR3 covers 16 residues. Germline CDR1 and CDR2: MNHNS and SASEGT. This chain's CDR3 is CASSEGGLLVSYEQYF. The CDR3 bases are TGTGCCAGCAGTGAAGGGGGGCTACTAGTTTCCTACGAGCAGTACTTC.

The V call is TRBV19, the J call TRBJ2-1, with D perhaps matching TRBD2 (5 bases). The V gene's germline CDR1 is LNHDA and CDR2 SQIVND (reference sequence). Trimming removed 3 bases at V and 0 bases at J, with 9 bases between. The CDR3 length is 15 residues. The chain's CDR3 is CASSIAGGSYNEQFF. In DNA, the CDR3 is TGTGCCAGTAGTATCGCGGGTGGCTCCTACAATGAGCAGTTCTTC.

This sequence joins TRBV19 and TRBJ2-1; perhaps TRBD1 as D (6 bases). The V and J ends lost 4 bases and 0 bases respectively, with 10 bases between them. Germline CDR1 LNHDA, CDR2 SQIVND (reference sequence). CDR3 length: 15 residues. CDR3 in amino acids: CASSNGQISYNEQFF. The DNA for the CDR3 is TGTGCCAGTAGTAACGGACAGATCTCCTACAATGAGCAGTTCTTC.

This sequence joins TRBV3-1 (or the pseudogene TRBV3-2) and TRBJ2-7; D call uncertain. CDR1 is LGHDT, CDR2 YNNKEL, per germline (reference sequence). The V and J ends lost 3 bases and 2 bases respectively, with 5 bases between them. The CDR3 loop spans 12 amino acids. This CDR3 reads CASSHIPYEQYF. The CDR3 DNA sequence: TGTGCCAGCAGCCATATTCCCTACGAGCAGTACTTC.

This sequence joins TRBV7-9 and TRBJ1-1, with D possibly matching TRBD1 (6 bases). V was trimmed by 7 bases and J by 5 bases, leaving 14 bases between them. The CDR3 length is 13 residues. The germline V gene encodes CDR1 SEHNR and CDR2 FQNEAQ (reference sequence). CDR3 DNA sequence: TGTGCCAGCACCGTAGAGGGGGGGACTGAAGCTTTCTTT. Translated, it gives CASTVEGGTEAFF.

A few counts support this clone. V is TRBV19 and J is TRBJ1-1; TRBD1 matches at 7 bases. Germline V CDR1 and CDR2: LNHDA, SQIVND (reference sequence). The CDR3 runs to 14 residues. V shed 7 bases and J 0 bases; nucleotides not matched to a gene: 5. CDR3 in DNA: TGTGCCAGTAAGGTCAGGGGGATGAACACTGAAGCTTTCTTT. The encoded protein is CASKVRGMNTEAFF.

This clone has only one observation. The chain uses TRBV30 and TRBJ1-6, with D tentatively TRBD1 (5 bases). There are 13 residues in the CDR3. V was clipped by 2 bases and J by 6 bases, with 8 bases between them. Germline-derived CDR1 and CDR2 are GTSNPN and SVGIG (reference sequence). The CDR3 DNA reads as TGTGCCTGGAGTCGGAGGGGTAATTCACCCCTCCACTTT. This translates into CAWSRRGNSPLHF.

The V and J genes are TRBV7-3 and TRBJ2-2; TRBD2 is a possible D gene (5 bases). The CDR3 totals 16 residues. The V and J ends lost 8 bases and 0 bases respectively, with 16 bases between them. Germline CDR1 SGHTA, CDR2 FQGTGA. The CDR3: CASRRTGNANTGELFF. The CDR3, as DNA: TGTGCCAGCCGTCGGACGGGGAACGCGAACACCGGGGAGCTGTTTTTT.

CDR3: CASSPDSGMQPQHF. In nucleotides, the CDR3 is TGTGCCAGCTCACCGGACAGCGGTATGCAGCCCCAGCATTTT. J is TRBJ1-5 and V is TRBV18, with a possible D match to TRBD1 (6 bases). This CDR3 has 14 amino acids. V gave up 3 bases and J gave up 7 bases, with 13 bases separating them. In germline, CDR1 is KGHSH, CDR2 LQKENI.

The chain couples TRBV27 to TRBJ1-1, with D hard to call. In germline, CDR1 is MNHEY, CDR2 SMNVEV (reference sequence). The CDR3 consists of 14 residues. The V end was cut by 6 bases, the J end by 6 bases, with 17 bases between. The CDR3 sequence is CASRSPASRAEAFF. CDR3 DNA: TGTGCCAGCAGATCACCCGCCTCTCGGGCTGAAGCTTTCTTT.

V gene TRBV2 combines with J gene TRBJ2-5, with 10 positions matching TRBD2. This CDR3 is built from 16 residues. The germline CDR1 and CDR2 sequences are SNHLY and FYNNEI. V shed 5 bases, J shed 4 bases, and the junction held 10 bases outside the gene matches. The CDR3 protein is CASSWGSGGPPETQYF. CDR3 DNA sequence: TGTGCCAGCAGTTGGGGTAGCGGGGGGCCCCCAGAGACCCAGTACTTC.